The 3 T cell receptor beta chains listed next were all sequenced from one sample in a study of T cell responses to AZD1222 COVID-19 vaccine. Data came from immunoSEQ multiplex PCR; TCRdb stores just in-frame clones and leaves some out. The data contain more than 100,000 clones, 70% to 90% of them seen just once; the ten biggest clones take up over 3%. The sample was peripheral blood, taken on day 0 of AZD1222 vaccination. These receptors were taken from an adult in good health.

The V call is TRBV5-1, the J call TRBJ1-1, with no clear D. Germline lookup yields CDR1 SGHRS and CDR2 YFSETQ. There are 12 residues in the CDR3. V was shortened by 3 bases and J by 4 bases, with 7 bases between the two germline ends. CDR3 residues: CASSSSTTEAFF. In DNA, the CDR3 is TGCGCCAGCAGCTCGAGTACCACTGAAGCTTTCTTT.

DNA of the CDR3: TGTGCCAGCAGCCTTCTCTGGACAGGGGATGGCTACACCTTC. Its protein product is CASSLLWTGDGYTF. This chain uses TRBV7-2 with TRBJ1-2; 9 positions agree with TRBD1. CDR1 is SGHTA, CDR2 FQGNSA, per germline. The CDR3 has 14 amino acids. The V and J ends lost 5 bases and 6 bases, in that order; junction bases with no gene match: 7.

A few counts support this clone. The chain links TRBV10-3 to TRBJ2-3; 9 bases line up with TRBD1. V was clipped by 7 bases and J by 2 bases; unmatched bases: 7. The CDR3 sequence is 15 residues long. Germline loops: CDR1 ENHRY, CDR2 SYGVKD. The CDR3 DNA is TGTGCCATCAAGGTGGACAGGGGCCACACAGATACGCAGTATTTT. This encodes CAIKVDRGHTDTQYF.